This T cell receptor (beta chain) originates from a study of shared clonotypes between healthy human individuals. Using immunoSEQ multiplex PCR, the repertoire was profiled, and TCRdb retains in-frame clones only, with some absent. The table includes about 1 million clones, 78% detected once. The germline V gene has CDR1 MDHEN and CDR2 SYDVKM. The CDR3 has 16 residues. Trimming left V 5 bases short and J 8 bases short, with 21 bases between. The sequencing sample was made of memory CD4+ T cells from PBMCs. Specified subset: CD45RA-negative fraction. The chain uses TRBV28 and TRBJ1-4, with D tentatively TRBD1 (5 bases). The sequence was obtained from a man younger than 35 in good health. Some clones in this sample may be carry-over from other donors' samples. CDR3 in amino acids: CASSLPQATGAEKLFF. CDR3 sequence (DNA): TGTGCCAGCAGTCTACCTCAAGCTACCGGGGCCGAAAAACTGTTTTTT.